Presented here are 24 T cell receptor beta chains from one specimen sequenced in a study of shared clonotypes between healthy human individuals. TCRdb keeps only in-frame clones here, not all; method: immunoSEQ multiplex PCR. This sample carries some 690,000 clones, about nine tenths of them seen once, and the ten largest clones take about 34%. Sequenced sample: memory CD8+ T cells from PBMCs. Indicated subset: CD45RO+ cells pooled with CCR7-negative TemRA cells. The receptors come from a man aged 18-30 years in good health. Some clones in this sample may be carry-over from other donors' samples.

This clone showed up just once. The chain couples TRBV7-9 to TRBJ1-4; 9 bases align to TRBD1. Unmatched junction bases numbered 2, after V lost 1 base and J lost 5 bases. The CDR3 loop spans 15 amino acids. Germline CDR1 is SEHNR and CDR2 is FQNEAQ (reference sequence). The CDR3: CASSLDRGPNEKLFF. In DNA form, the CDR3 reads TGTGCCAGCAGCTTAGACAGGGGGCCGAATGAAAAACTGTTTTTT.

The chain employs TRBV28 and TRBJ1-2; possible D gene TRBD1, 6 bases. CDR3 length equals 13 residues. CDR1 is MDHEN, CDR2 SYDVKM, per germline. V lost 6 bases and J 3 bases, leaving 11 bases between the germline ends. The CDR3 reads CASSHNRDYGYTF. The DNA of the CDR3 is TGTGCCAGCAGCCACAACAGGGACTATGGCTACACCTTC.

V and J are TRBV19 and TRBJ1-1; D is uncertain. This CDR3 is 13 amino acids long. The germline V gene encodes CDR1 LNHDA and CDR2 SQIVND (reference sequence). V lost 3 bases and J 5 bases, leaving 10 bases between the germline ends. CDR3 loop: CASSMAGFTEAFF. As DNA, the CDR3 is TGTGCCAGTAGTATGGCAGGTTTTACTGAAGCTTTCTTT. Filled out from reference TRBV19 and TRBJ1-1, the complete variable domain reads DGGITQSPKYLFRKEGQNVTLSCEQNLNHDAMYWYRQDPGQGLRLIYYSQIVNDFQKGDIAEGYSVSREKKESFPLTVTSAQKNPTAFYLCASSMAGFTEAFFGQGTRLTVV.

The chain links TRBV5-1 to TRBJ2-7; 10 nucleotides line up with TRBD2. V shed 1 base and J 4 bases; nucleotides not matched to a gene: 23. The CDR3 totals 21 residues. Germline values: CDR1 SGHRS, CDR2 YFSETQ. CDR3 sequence reads: CASSLLKIGEREGLVRYEQYF. DNA of the CDR3: TGCGCCAGCAGCTTGTTAAAAATAGGTGAGCGGGAGGGCCTGGTACGGTACGAGCAGTACTTC.

This clone appeared a single time. The V call is TRBV2, the J call TRBJ2-7, with TRBD2 matching 8 bases. This CDR3 is 16 amino acids long. Germline CDR1 SNHLY, CDR2 FYNNEI. V shed 5 bases and J 0 bases; nucleotides not matched to a gene: 9. The CDR3 nucleotides are TGTGCCAGCAGTCGAGCTAGCGGGCAAAGCTCCTACGAGCAGTACTTC. It is translated as CASSRASGQSSYEQYF.

This clone was seen only once. The V gene is TRBV29-1, the J gene TRBJ1-2, with D possibly matching TRBD1 (5 bases). Trimming cost V 6 bases and J 4 bases, with 12 bases left between them. Germline V gene lookup returns CDR1 SQVTM and CDR2 ANQGSEA. This CDR3 spans 12 amino acids. CDR3 DNA sequence: TGCAGCGTCCTGGGACCCTCCTATGGCTACACCTTC. Protein: CSVLGPSYGYTF.

V is TRBV28 and J is TRBJ2-7, with 7 positions matching TRBD2. The trim removed 6 bases at V and 2 bases at J, leaving 7 bases unmatched. Germline V gene sequence: CDR1 MDHEN, CDR2 SYDVKM. This CDR3 is built from 14 residues. DNA of the CDR3: TGTGCCAGCAGGAAAGCGGGATCTGCCTACGAGCAGTACTTC. Protein: CASRKAGSAYEQYF.

This rearrangement joins TRBV14 to TRBJ1-2; D might be TRBD1 (5 bases). The CDR3 consists of 15 residues. Germline values: CDR1 SGHDN, CDR2 FVKESK. Trimming took 4 bases from V and 4 from J, leaving 16 bases between them. The CDR3 spells CASSPWGGAGYGYTF. Here the CDR3 DNA reads TGTGCCAGCAGCCCCTGGGGAGGGGCCGGCTATGGCTACACCTTC.

The chain has TRBV11-2 and TRBJ2-7; 8 bases map to TRBD2. The V gene end was trimmed by 3 bases and the J gene end by 6 bases; junction bases not matched to a gene: 10. Germline CDR1 and CDR2: SGHAT and FQNNGV. The CDR3 is 15 residues long. The CDR3 DNA follows: TGTGCCAGCAGCTTGGGCCCCAGCGGGAGTCGCGAGCAGTACTTC. It codes for CASSLGPSGSREQYF.

The chain has TRBV28 and TRBJ1-4, with D unclear. Germline assignment: CDR1 MDHEN and CDR2 SYDVKM. This CDR3 contains 11 residues. Between the trimmed V and J ends, which lost 5 bases and 12 bases, there was a span of 10 bases. CDR3: CASSGSRELFF. CDR3 DNA: TGTGCCAGCAGTGGTTCAAGGGAACTGTTTTTT.

The CDR3 DNA follows: TGTGCCAGCAGCCAAGAAACCCCAGGGGTTTCGGGCAATCAGCCCCAGCATTTT. Residues: CASSQETPGVSGNQPQHF. The chain uses TRBV4-2 and TRBJ1-5; maybe TRBD1 (6 bases). This CDR3 spans 18 amino acids. Germline assignment: CDR1 LGHNA and CDR2 YNFKEQ. V lost 0 bases and J lost 2, with 17 bases in between.

The chain couples TRBV7-8 to TRBJ2-7, with 12 bases identical to TRBD2. V lost 5 bases, J lost 2 bases, and 13 bases stayed unmatched. The CDR3 consists of 18 residues. Germline assignment: CDR1 SGHVS and CDR2 FQNEAQ. As DNA, the CDR3 is TGTGCCAGCAGCACCCCTGAAGCCCTAGCGGGAGGGGCCTACGAGCAGTACTTC. Translated, it gives CASSTPEALAGGAYEQYF.

The chain has TRBV15 and TRBJ2-3, with 8 bases fitting TRBD1. Germline V gene data show CDR1 as LNHNV and CDR2 as YYDKDF (reference sequence). The CDR3 runs 15 residues. V lost 1 base to trimming and J lost 5 bases; unmatched junction nucleotides: 5. CDR3 region: CATSRGQGRGDTQYF. The CDR3 region has the DNA TGTGCCACCAGCAGAGGACAGGGGAGAGGAGATACGCAGTATTTT.

J is TRBJ1-5 and V is TRBV5-8; D gene uncertain. V shed 1 base and J shed 1 base, with 6 bases lying between them. Germline V gene sequence: CDR1 SGHTS, CDR2 YDEGEE. This CDR3 has 14 amino acids. The CDR3 is CASSLLPSNQPQHF. DNA for the CDR3: TGTGCCAGCAGCTTGCTTCCCAGCAATCAGCCCCAGCATTTT.

The V call is TRBV13, the J call TRBJ2-2; D not certain. CDR3 size: 16 residues. Germline V CDR1 and CDR2: PRHDT, FYEKMQ (reference sequence). Trimming took 0 bases from V and 1 from J, leaving 9 bases between them. The CDR3 sequence is CASSLGLGRNTGELFF. Here the CDR3 DNA reads TGTGCCAGCAGCTTAGGTTTGGGCAGGAACACCGGGGAGCTGTTTTTT.

The V call is TRBV7-9, the J call TRBJ2-3; possibly TRBD2 for D (5 bases). This CDR3 comprises 14 residues. The V gene's germline CDR1 is SEHNR and CDR2 FQNEAQ (reference sequence). V lost 5 bases, J lost 7 bases, and 16 bases lay in between. The CDR3 loop reads CASSTADSLHTQYF. The CDR3 bases are TGTGCCAGCAGCACGGCGGACTCCCTGCATACGCAGTATTTT.

The chain links TRBV11-2 to TRBJ1-5; D is uncertain. V gave up 5 bases and J gave up 9 bases, with 14 bases separating them. Germline V gene sequence: CDR1 SGHAT, CDR2 FQNNGV. The CDR3 contains 13 residues. In DNA form, the CDR3 reads TGTGCCAGCAGCCGTAGACCCGATGCGCCCCAGCATTTT. Amino acid sequence: CASSRRPDAPQHF.

To note about this clone: One end of the junction does not line up with germline, which may come from a read error. The genes are TRBV30 and TRBJ1-3; D gene uncertain. CDR1 and CDR2 from the germline V gene are GTSNPN and SVGIG (reference sequence). This CDR3 is 15 amino acids long. The CDR3 DNA reads as TGTGCCTGGAGTGCCCCGTCGGGCAGAAAGAAACACCATATATTT. Translated, it gives CAWSAPSGRKKHHIF.

The chain couples TRBV28 to TRBJ2-7; D unclear. Germline loops: CDR1 MDHEN, CDR2 SYDVKM. This CDR3 is built from 15 residues. V lost 8 bases to trimming and J lost 0 bases, with 17 bases between them. The CDR3 DNA reads as TGTGCCAGCTGGGCTTCGGTCGGAAACTCCTACGAGCAGTACTTC. Its translation: CASWASVGNSYEQYF. The variable domain in full, completed from reference TRBV28 and TRBJ2-7, reads DVKVTQSSRYLVKRTGEKVFLECVQDMDHENMFWYRQDPGLGLRLIYFSYDVKMKEKGDIPEGYSVSREKKERFSLILESASTNQTSMYLCASWASVGNSYEQYFGPGTRLTVT.

V gene TRBV6-5 combines with J gene TRBJ1-1; 7 bases are shared with TRBD1. With V trimmed by 6 bases and J by 4 bases, 8 bases remained unmatched. This CDR3 has 14 amino acids. Germline V gene data show CDR1 as MNHEY and CDR2 as SVGAGI. The CDR3 bases are TGTGCCAGCAGCTACAGGGGTTGGGGCACTGAAGCTTTCTTT. Its translation: CASSYRGWGTEAFF.

The chain links TRBV29-1 to TRBJ2-7; 7 bases agree with TRBD2. This CDR3 has 15 residues. Germline assignment: CDR1 SQVTM and CDR2 ANQGSEA. With 2 bases clipped from V and 2 bases from J, the junction kept 9 bases outside the gene matches. CDR3 coding DNA: TGCAGCGTTGAAAGCGCGGGGGAGCCCCCCTACGAGCAGTACTTC. It translates to CSVESAGEPPYEQYF.

The chain carries TRBV9 and TRBJ2-1, with D tentatively TRBD1 (6 bases). The CDR3 spans 17 residues. V dropped 1 base and J dropped 0 bases, with 14 bases sitting between them. CDR1 SGDLS and CDR2 YYNGEE come from the germline V gene. CDR3 loop: CASSVPVGGDSYNEQFF. The DNA for the CDR3 is TGTGCCAGCAGCGTACCCGTAGGGGGAGACTCCTACAATGAGCAGTTCTTC.

This chain uses TRBV13 with TRBJ1-2; TRBD1 matches 7 bases. The CDR3 totals 12 residues. Trimming cost V 4 bases and J 7 bases; bases outside gene matches: 3. Germline V gene data show CDR1 as PRHDT and CDR2 as FYEKMQ (reference sequence). The CDR3 spells CASSSYRGGYTF. CDR3 coding DNA: TGTGCCAGCAGCTCTTACAGGGGTGGCTACACCTTC.

J is TRBJ2-1 and V is TRBV28; 7 bases are shared with TRBD1. There are 13 residues in the CDR3. The trim removed 3 bases at V and 8 bases at J, leaving 4 bases unmatched. Germline loops: CDR1 MDHEN, CDR2 SYDVKM. CDR3 coding DNA: TGTGCCAGCAGTTTCCGACAGGGCGATGAGCAGTTCTTC. It is translated as CASSFRQGDEQFF.